The 13 T cell receptor beta chains reported below all come from one sample, sequenced in a study of blood T cell repertoires in COVID-19. Data came from immunoSEQ multiplex PCR; TCRdb stores just in-frame clones and leaves some out. Altogether under 200,000 clones are present, approximately 83% being singletons, with the ten largest covering under 13%. The sequenced material came from peripheral blood. These receptor sequences come from a man between 70 and 80 years old with active or convalescent COVID-19.

The chain has TRBV18 and TRBJ2-2; a possible D gene is TRBD1 (5 bases). CDR1 is KGHSH and CDR2 is LQKENI in the germline V gene. The CDR3 loop spans 14 amino acids. With 6 bases removed from V and 1 base from J, the gap between germline ends came to 9 bases. CDR3 nucleotides: TGTGCCAGCTCCCCAGACAGGAACACCGGGGAGCTGTTTTTT. Amino acids: CASSPDRNTGELFF.

This clone was seen more than once but under ten times. The CDR3 region has the DNA TGTGCCAGCAGTTTATGGGGGGTTGGAGGCGGCTACACCTTC. Its protein is CASSLWGVGGGYTF. V gene TRBV27 combines with J gene TRBJ1-2; tentative D call: TRBD1 (5 bases). Trimming removed 1 base at V and 8 bases at J, with 14 bases between. The CDR3 contains 14 residues. Germline CDR1 and CDR2: MNHEY and SMNVEV (reference sequence).

This sequence joins TRBV7-2 and TRBJ2-7, with 9 bases aligning to TRBD1. CDR1 and CDR2 from the germline V gene are SGHTA and FQGNSA. The CDR3 extends over 14 amino acids. The trim removed 3 bases at V and 5 bases at J, leaving 5 bases unmatched. This CDR3 reads CASSLGQGMDEQYF. As DNA, the CDR3 is TGTGCCAGCAGCTTGGGACAGGGAATGGACGAGCAGTACTTC.

This chain connects TRBV9 to TRBJ2-1, with a tentative D call TRBD1 (6 bases). Per germline, CDR1 SGDLS and CDR2 YYNGEE. The CDR3 runs 15 residues. With 4 bases removed from V and 7 bases from J, the gap between germline ends came to 18 bases. CDR3 coding DNA: TGTGCCAGCAGCACTACAGGGCTGGGGGCGAATGAGCAGTTCTTC. Translating it yields CASSTTGLGANEQFF.

The chain is built from TRBV10-3 and TRBJ1-1; 9 bases line up with TRBD1. CDR1 ENHRY and CDR2 SYGVKD come from the germline V gene. This CDR3 contains 15 residues. The V and J ends lost 2 bases and 4 bases, in that order; junction bases with no gene match: 5. DNA of the CDR3: TGTGCCATCAGTGAGAAACAGGGGGCGCCCACTGAAGCTTTCTTT. Translation: CAISEKQGAPTEAFF.

The chain joins TRBV18 to TRBJ1-3; 8 bases fit TRBD1. Per germline, CDR1 KGHSH and CDR2 LQKENI. V shed 2 bases, J shed 0 bases, and the junction held 3 bases outside the gene matches. The CDR3 consists of 16 residues. The CDR3 DNA reads as TGTGCCAGCTCACCAAGACAGGGGCCCTCTGGAAACACCATATATTTT. Encoded protein: CASSPRQGPSGNTIYF.

This sequence joins TRBV5-5 and TRBJ2-7; D may be TRBD1 (6 bases). Germline assignment: CDR1 SGHKS and CDR2 YYEKEE (reference sequence). The CDR3 consists of 15 residues. Trimming pared 0 bases from V and 3 bases from J, leaving 13 bases between. The CDR3 sequence is CASSLARGRNYEQYF. The CDR3 DNA is TGTGCCAGCAGCTTGGCCAGGGGTAGAAACTACGAGCAGTACTTC.

V and J are TRBV7-2 and TRBJ2-7, with TRBD1 identical over 9 bases. Germline lookup yields CDR1 SGHTA and CDR2 FQGNSA. This CDR3 has 16 amino acids. V dropped 3 bases and J dropped 3; count of bases not matched to a gene: 9. The CDR3 protein is CASSFPGQGFGYEQYF. DNA of the CDR3: TGTGCCAGCAGCTTTCCGGGACAGGGCTTTGGCTACGAGCAGTACTTC.

The J gene is TRBJ2-2, the V gene TRBV12-3 or TRBV12-4; possibly TRBD1 for D (5 bases). V was pared by 10 bases and J by 7 bases, with 16 bases between. This CDR3 is built from 13 residues. This chain's CDR3 is CATSTVSIGELFF. The CDR3, as DNA: TGTGCCACTTCGACAGTTTCTATCGGGGAGCTGTTTTTT.

This chain connects TRBV3-1 (or the pseudogene TRBV3-2) to TRBJ2-1; no clear D gene. Trimming cost V 1 base and J 6 bases, with 10 bases left between them. Germline V lookup: CDR1 LGHDT, CDR2 YNNKEL (reference sequence). This CDR3 has 14 amino acids. The CDR3 region is CASSQGPLVNEQFF. CDR3 sequence (DNA): TGTGCCAGCAGCCAAGGGCCCCTGGTCAATGAGCAGTTCTTC.

The chain links TRBV5-1 to TRBJ1-2; no clear D gene. Trimming took off 0 bases at V and 4 bases at J, with 13 bases between the two ends. Germline loops: CDR1 SGHRS, CDR2 YFSETQ. This CDR3 is 15 amino acids long. CDR3 loop: CASSLDAPSGYGYTF. The CDR3, as DNA: TGCGCCAGCAGCTTGGATGCGCCCTCGGGCTATGGCTACACCTTC.

The J gene is TRBJ1-2, the V gene TRBV7-8; possible D gene TRBD1, 6 bases. This CDR3 has 14 amino acids. Germline CDR1 reads SGHVS; CDR2 reads FQNEAQ. V was pared by 5 bases and J by 8 bases, with 18 bases between. The CDR3 loop reads CASSAKRGGGGYTF. The CDR3 DNA sequence: TGTGCCAGCAGCGCTAAGAGGGGGGGTGGCGGCTACACCTTC.

This chain connects TRBV19 to TRBJ1-1, with a weak D call TRBD1 (6 bases). The CDR3 totals 12 residues. Trimming removed 9 bases from V and 8 bases from J, with 16 bases in between. Germline loops: CDR1 LNHDA, CDR2 SQIVND (reference sequence). CDR3 amino acids: CASSDRRPEAFF. The CDR3 nucleotides read TGTGCCAGCTCCGACAGGAGACCAGAAGCTTTCTTT.